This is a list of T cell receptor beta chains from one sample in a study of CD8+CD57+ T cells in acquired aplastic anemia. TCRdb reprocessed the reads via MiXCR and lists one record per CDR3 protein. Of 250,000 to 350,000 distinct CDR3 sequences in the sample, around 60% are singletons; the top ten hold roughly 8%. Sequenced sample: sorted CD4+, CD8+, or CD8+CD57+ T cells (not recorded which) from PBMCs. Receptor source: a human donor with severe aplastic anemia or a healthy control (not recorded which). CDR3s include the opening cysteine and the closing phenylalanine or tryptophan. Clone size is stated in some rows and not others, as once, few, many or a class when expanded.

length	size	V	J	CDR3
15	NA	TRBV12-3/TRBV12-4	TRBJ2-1	CASRTGTGAYNEQFF
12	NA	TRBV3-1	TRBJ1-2	CASSEGFYGYTF
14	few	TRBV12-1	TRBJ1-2	CASSAGHRNYGYTF
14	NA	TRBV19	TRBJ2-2	CASSSGPNTGELFF
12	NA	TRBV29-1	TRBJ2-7	CSSTDTFYEQYF
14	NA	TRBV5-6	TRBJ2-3	CAWRPQGDTDTQYF
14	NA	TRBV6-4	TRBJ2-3	CASSGGGATDTQYF
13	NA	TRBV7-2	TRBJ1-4	CASSFRVVEKLFF
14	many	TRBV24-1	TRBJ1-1	CATPSQGKDTEAFF
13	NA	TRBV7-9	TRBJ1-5	CASASQGLETQHF
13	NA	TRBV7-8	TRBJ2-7	CASSRVNSYEQYF
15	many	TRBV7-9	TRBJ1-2	CASSLFGRDESGYTF
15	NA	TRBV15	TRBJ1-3	CATSRSLSSGNTMYF
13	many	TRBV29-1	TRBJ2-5	CSVEMKTRQTQYF
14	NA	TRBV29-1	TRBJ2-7	CSVGTGGGGYEQYF
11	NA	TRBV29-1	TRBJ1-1	CSLSRGTEAFF
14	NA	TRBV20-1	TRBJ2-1	CSARVFGRTDTQFF
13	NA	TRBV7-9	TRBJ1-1	CASSQGSYTEAFF
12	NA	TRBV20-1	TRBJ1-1	CSAKRVGTEAFF
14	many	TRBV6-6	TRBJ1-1	CASTTRGGNTEAFF
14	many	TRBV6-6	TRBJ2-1	CASSYPDRHNEQFF
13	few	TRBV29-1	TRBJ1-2	CSVEGVDGYGYTF
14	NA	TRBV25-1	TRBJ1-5	CASSDGDGNQPQHF
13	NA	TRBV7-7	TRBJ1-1	CAIGLPGQGPAFF
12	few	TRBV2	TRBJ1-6	CASSEPGSPLHF